This T cell receptor (beta chain) was sequenced in a study of CD8 T cells in ankylosing spondylitis. Points from the study as a whole: Disease-linked clones had a CD8+ phenotype and relatively low frequency in peripheral blood. Earlier authors reported some of these motif variants in reactive arthritis synovial fluid and blood. Seemingly characteristic of ankylosing spondylitis blood was a TCR beta motif consisting of under 10 highly homologous variants.

This clonotype was found a few times. Its specificity is not known. Quantitative 5'-RACE with molecular barcodes was used to make the TCR beta libraries. TCRdb reprocessed the 5' RACE reads with MiXCR, giving one entry per CDR3 protein. Found here are roughly 490,000 distinct CDR3 sequences, less than 6% of them singletons; the top ten hold approximately 4%. Trimming took off 1 base at V and 8 bases at J, with 20 bases between the two ends. This CDR3 contains 17 residues. The germline V gene encodes CDR1 SEHNR and CDR2 FQNEAQ (reference sequence). The chain recombines TRBV7-9 with TRBJ1-4; D is possibly TRBD1 (5 bases). Specimen: blood, either unsorted or a sorted T cell fraction (not recorded which). The clonotype comes from a male donor with ankylosing spondylitis. CDR3 sequence: CASSLDFRQGISEKLFF. CDR3 coding DNA: TGTGCCAGCAGCTTAGATTTCCGGCAGGGTATTTCAGAAAAACTGTTTTTT.